Listed below are T cell receptor beta chains from one sample, sequenced in a study of cytomegalovirus exposure and HLA in healthy donors. Only in-frame clones appear in the TCRdb table, and some are missing; sequencing was by immunoSEQ multiplex PCR. The sample shows some 150,000 clones, about 70% of them seen only once. Sample: PBMCs. Source of these receptors: a woman in her forties in good health and CMV-seronegative. Both conserved end residues are part of each CDR3. Each record gives: V gene, CDR3 protein.

TRBV5-1 | CASSFRTDNTGELFF
TRBV30 | CASHRSGSSYEQYF
TRBV16 | CASSQSHKGTDYGYTF
TRBV19 | CASSIDLTGEMNTEAFF
TRBV7-9 | CASSLAPEGAAFF
TRBV19 | CASSMVGSAGKVPEAFF
TRBV30 | CAWSVGLNYGYTF
TRBV18 | CASSPRDKNSPLHF
TRBV5-6 | CASSFWQGSPNTEAFF
TRBV28 | CASTPGQRPAGPLHF
TRBV27 | CASRRDTSYGAPLHF
TRBV6-6 | CASSYSEGGSQYF
TRBV2 | CASSEGPRGKASTDTQYF
TRBV2 | CATGSEVGEKLFF
TRBV2 | CASRTGTSNQPQHF
TRBV2 | CASTERGGRYEQYF
TRBV7-2 | CASSLGGANYGYTF
TRBV5-4 | CASSPDLGSTKTEAFF
TRBV7-3 | CASSLTTSGTEAFF
TRBV4-1 | CASSQPPDRASYEQYF
TRBV9 | CASSVGEIGPQHF
TRBV6-5 | CASQGTAGANVLTF
TRBV9 | CASSSFGTNYGYTF
TRBV6-5 | CASSTSTNEKLFF
TRBV19 | CASSGGAGANVLTF
TRBV11-2 | CASSQGGSRYTDTQYF
TRBV5-1 | CASSLLFSGASYNEQFF
TRBV7-2 | CASSSLGVWNTEAFF
TRBV9 | CASSALGTDTQYF
TRBV5-5 | CASSLLPGQGSQPQHF
TRBV5-1 | CASSPGGVNYGYTF
TRBV18 | CASSGQRDSPLHF
TRBV7-9 | CASSLVTSGVRETQYF
TRBV10-3 | CAITGTAGNTIYF
TRBV10-3 | CAISLGEGRKGETQYF
TRBV15 | CATSRERTGVIGAGELFF
TRBV18 | CASSPVSGGIYGYTF
TRBV27 | CASRLTGGDSYEQYF
TRBV5-1 | CASSLASGGSYEQYF
TRBV30 | CAWTSGGPDTQYF